This is a list of T cell receptor beta chains from one sample in a study of neurological immune-mediated disorders. TCRdb re-called the 5' RACE reads through MiXCR, storing one row per CDR3 protein. In the table there are about 120,000 distinct CDR3 sequences, 3.2% of which are singletons. The sequenced sample consisted of PBMCs. These TCRs come from a woman aged 25-40 years with multiple sclerosis. Each CDR3 is given with its conserved first and last residue. Fields, in order: clone size, J gene, V gene, D gene, CDR3 protein, CDR3 DNA. A D gene is named only where the DNA matches it firmly. Clone size, where shown, is once, few, many, or a class for clones that have expanded.

many TRBJ2-1 TRBV20-1 TRBD1 CSAQDRADEQFF TGCAGTGCTCAAGACAGGGCAGATGAGCAGTTCTTC
many TRBJ1-5 TRBV7-2 NA CASSLVAGNQPQHF TGTGCCAGCAGCTTAGTGGCAGGTAATCAGCCCCAGCATTTT
many TRBJ2-4 TRBV5-5 NA CASSHDQGKNIQYF TGTGCCAGCAGCCACGACCAGGGCAAAAACATTCAGTACTTC
many TRBJ1-4 TRBV18 NA CASSPPPREKLFF TGTGCCAGCTCACCACCTCCACGGGAAAAACTGTTTTTT
many TRBJ2-7 TRBV29-1 TRBD2 CSVEEGEREAYEQYF TGCAGCGTTGAAGAAGGAGAGCGGGAGGCCTACGAGCAGTACTTC
many TRBJ2-3 TRBV10-3 TRBD2 CAISVPPAGGPDTQYF TGTGCCATCAGCGTCCCTCCAGCGGGAGGCCCCGATACGCAGTATTTT
many TRBJ1-5 TRBV20-1 NA CSASGDINQPQHF TGCAGTGCTAGCGGGGACATTAATCAGCCCCAGCATTTT
many TRBJ2-2 TRBV4-1 NA CASSPRAGVVGELFF TGCGCCAGCAGCCCCAGGGCAGGGGTGGTCGGGGAGCTGTTTTTT
many TRBJ2-7 TRBV7-2 NA CASSFRYEQYF TGTGCCAGCAGCTTCCGCTACGAGCAGTACTTC
many TRBJ1-1 TRBV10-3 NA CAISESIGLRNTEAFF TGTGCCATCAGTGAGTCTATCGGACTGAGGAACACTGAAGCTTTCTTT
NA TRBJ1-1 TRBV20-1 TRBD1 CSATGQGDTEAFF TGCAGTGCTACCGGACAGGGAGACACTGAAGCTTTCTTT
many TRBJ2-7 TRBV5-1 TRBD1 CASMPGTGGAEQYF TGCGCCAGCATGCCCGGGACAGGGGGCGCCGAGCAGTACTTC
many TRBJ2-1 TRBV7-6 NA CASSRERGYEQFF TGTGCCAGCAGCCGAGAAAGAGGCTATGAGCAGTTCTTC
few TRBJ2-3 TRBV27 TRBD1 CATHTGTGSTDTQYF TGTGCCACGCACACCGGGACAGGAAGCACAGATACGCAGTATTTT
many TRBJ1-2 TRBV6-2/TRBV6-3 NA CASSLGGLGYGYTF TGTGCCAGCAGCCTAGGGGGTCTCGGCTATGGCTACACCTTC
many TRBJ2-7 TRBV7-2 NA CASSLTGATYEQYF TGTGCCAGCAGCTTAACCGGGGCCACCTACGAGCAGTACTTC
many TRBJ2-7 TRBV4-3 TRBD2 CASSQSYGLAGGYEQYF TGCGCCAGCAGCCAATCCTACGGACTAGCGGGAGGGTACGAGCAGTACTTC
many TRBJ1-1 TRBV5-1 NA CASSVNRVGSSDTEAFF TGCGCCAGCAGCGTGAACAGGGTTGGGTCGTCCGACACTGAAGCTTTCTTT
many TRBJ1-2 TRBV7-9 NA CASSLVGSVSYGYTF TGTGCCAGCAGCTTAGTAGGGTCGGTTAGCTATGGCTACACCTTC
many TRBJ1-5 TRBV30 NA CAWSVGHYSNQPQHF TGTGCCTGGAGTGTAGGACATTATAGCAATCAGCCCCAGCATTTT
many TRBJ1-5 TRBV20-1 TRBD1 CSARLKGASNQPQHF TGCAGTGCTAGGTTGAAGGGGGCAAGCAATCAGCCCCAGCATTTT
many TRBJ2-3 TRBV20-1 TRBD2 CSARDFTSGRIDTQYF TGCAGTGCTAGAGACTTTACTAGCGGGAGGATAGATACGCAGTATTTT
many TRBJ1-4 TRBV7-6 NA CASSLGQATNEKLFF TGTGCCAGCAGCTTAGGGCAGGCAACTAATGAAAAACTGTTTTTT
many TRBJ1-3 TRBV6-5 NA CASRRQSSSGNTIYF TGTGCCAGCAGAAGACAGAGTTCCTCTGGAAACACCATATATTTT
many TRBJ1-1 TRBV12-3/TRBV12-4 NA CASSSGKNTEAFF TGTGCCAGCAGTTCTGGCAAGAACACTGAAGCTTTCTTT
many TRBJ2-5 TRBV5-1 TRBD2 CASSLNGGRGETQYF TGCGCCAGCAGCCTGAATGGCGGGAGAGGGGAGACCCAGTACTTC
NA TRBJ1-1 TRBV5-1 TRBD1 CASRIGDSSEAFF TGCGCCAGCAGGATAGGGGACAGTTCTGAAGCTTTCTTT
many TRBJ2-7 TRBV12-3/TRBV12-4 TRBD2 CASSSIAGISYEQYF TGTGCCAGCAGTTCCATAGCGGGGATCTCCTACGAGCAGTACTTC
many TRBJ1-5 TRBV20-1 TRBD1 CSAVDRAINQPQHF TGCAGTGCTGTAGACAGGGCCATAAATCAGCCCCAGCATTTT
NA TRBJ2-3 TRBV7-9 NA CASSYGTRTDTQYF TGTGCCAGCAGCTATGGAACCCGCACAGATACGCAGTATTTT
many TRBJ1-5 TRBV25-1 NA CASSEWDGNQPQHF TGTGCCAGCAGTGAATGGGACGGTAATCAGCCCCAGCATTTT
many TRBJ2-5 TRBV6-5 NA CASRESGLETQYF TGTGCCAGCAGAGAATCGGGCTTAGAGACCCAGTACTTC